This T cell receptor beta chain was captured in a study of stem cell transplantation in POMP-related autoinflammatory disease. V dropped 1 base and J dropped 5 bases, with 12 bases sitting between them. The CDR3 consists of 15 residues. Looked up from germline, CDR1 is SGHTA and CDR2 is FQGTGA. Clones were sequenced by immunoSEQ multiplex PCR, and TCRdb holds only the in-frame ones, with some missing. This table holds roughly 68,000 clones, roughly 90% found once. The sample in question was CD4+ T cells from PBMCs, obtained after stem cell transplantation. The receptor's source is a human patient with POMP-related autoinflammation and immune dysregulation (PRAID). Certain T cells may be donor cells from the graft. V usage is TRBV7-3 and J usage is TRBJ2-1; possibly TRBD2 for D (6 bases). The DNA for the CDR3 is TGTGCCAGCAGCTTAATGGCGGGATGGGACAATGAGCAGTTCTTC. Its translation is CASSLMAGWDNEQFF.